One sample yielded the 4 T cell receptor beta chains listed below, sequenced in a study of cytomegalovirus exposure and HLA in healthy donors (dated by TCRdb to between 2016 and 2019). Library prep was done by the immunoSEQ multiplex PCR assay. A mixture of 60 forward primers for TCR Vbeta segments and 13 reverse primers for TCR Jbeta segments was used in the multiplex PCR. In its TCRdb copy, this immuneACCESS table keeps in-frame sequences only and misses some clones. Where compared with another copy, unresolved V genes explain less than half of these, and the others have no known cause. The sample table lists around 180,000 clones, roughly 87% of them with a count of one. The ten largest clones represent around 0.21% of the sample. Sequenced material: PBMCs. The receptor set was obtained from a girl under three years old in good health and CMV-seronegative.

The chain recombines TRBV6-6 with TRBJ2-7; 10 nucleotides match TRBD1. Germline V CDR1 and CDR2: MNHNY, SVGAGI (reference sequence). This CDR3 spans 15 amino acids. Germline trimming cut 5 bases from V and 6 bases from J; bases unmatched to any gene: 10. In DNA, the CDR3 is TGTGCCAGCAGTAAACGGGACAGGGGTAGGGGCGAGCAGTACTTC. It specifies CASSKRDRGRGEQYF.

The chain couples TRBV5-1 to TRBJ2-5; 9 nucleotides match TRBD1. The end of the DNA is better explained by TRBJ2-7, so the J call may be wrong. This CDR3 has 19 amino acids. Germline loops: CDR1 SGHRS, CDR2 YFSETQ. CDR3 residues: CASSLATDLGQGNTHEQYF. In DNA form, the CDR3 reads TGCGCCAGCAGCTTGGCTACAGATCTCGGACAGGGGAACACTCACGAGCAGTACTTC.

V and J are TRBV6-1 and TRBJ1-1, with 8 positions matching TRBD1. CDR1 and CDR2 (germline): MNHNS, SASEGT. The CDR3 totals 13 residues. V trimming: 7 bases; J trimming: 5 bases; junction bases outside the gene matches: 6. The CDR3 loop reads CASIETGVTEAFF. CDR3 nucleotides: TGTGCCAGCATCGAGACAGGGGTAACTGAAGCTTTCTTT.

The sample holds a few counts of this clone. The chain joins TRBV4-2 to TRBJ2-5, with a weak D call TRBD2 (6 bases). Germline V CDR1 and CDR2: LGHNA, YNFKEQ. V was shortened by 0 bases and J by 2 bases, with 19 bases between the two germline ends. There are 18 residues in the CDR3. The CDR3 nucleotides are TGTGCCAGCAGCCAAGATTTTGGAGAGACTAGGACACAAGAGACCCAGTACTTC. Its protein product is CASSQDFGETRTQETQYF.